These 9 T cell receptor beta chains were all obtained from the same sample, sequenced in a study of siplizumab effects on memory and regulatory T cells. The assay was immunoSEQ multiplex PCR, and TCRdb's table has in-frame clones only and misses some. The data show about 100,000 clones, with about 95% seen just once and 1% to 1.5% held by the top ten. Sequencing was performed on non-Treg CD4+ T cells sorted from blood. These receptors all stem from a human donor in good health.

This rearrangement joins TRBV14 to TRBJ2-2, with D possibly being TRBD2 (6 bases). The ends were cut back, 4 bases at V and 8 bases at J, with 20 bases in the middle. The CDR3 is made up of 16 amino acids. Per germline, CDR1 SGHDN and CDR2 FVKESK. Written as DNA, the CDR3 is TGTGCCAGCAGCCGGAAGCGGGTAACGATTGTAGGGGAGCTGTTTTTT. Translating it yields CASSRKRVTIVGELFF.

CDR3 in DNA: TGCGCCAGCAGCCAAGATCAAAGGGTTTATGAAGTGGAGAACATTCAGTACTTC. Amino acids: CASSQDQRVYEVENIQYF. The rearrangement uses TRBV4-1 and TRBJ2-4; D not resolved. The V end was cut by 0 bases, the J end by 7 bases, with 22 bases between. This CDR3 has 18 amino acids. Germline loops: CDR1 MGHRA, CDR2 YSYEKL.

V and J are TRBV5-1 and TRBJ2-7; D remains unclear. The CDR3 covers 13 residues. Per germline, CDR1 SGHRS and CDR2 YFSETQ. The V end lost 4 bases, the J end lost 3 bases, and 11 bases lay between the germline ends. CDR3 DNA: TGCGCCAGCAGCCCCGACCGATACTACGAGCAGTACTTC. The encoded protein is CASSPDRYYEQYF.

The CDR3 sequence is CASRGSTSGSKNIQYF. CDR3 coding DNA: TGTGCCAGCAGGGGTAGTACGTCAGGGTCCAAAAACATTCAGTACTTC. The rearrangement links TRBV2 to TRBJ2-4; the D gene is possibly TRBD1 (5 bases). This CDR3 region has 16 residues. Trimming shortened V by 6 bases and J by 2 bases, and 17 bases separated the two germline ends. CDR1 and CDR2 from the germline V gene are SNHLY and FYNNEI. The complete variable domain, with remaining parts taken from reference TRBV2 and TRBJ2-4, reads EPEVTQTPSHQVTQMGQEVILRCVPISNHLYFYWYRQILGQKVEFLVSFYNNEISEKSEIFDDQFSVERPDGSNFTLKIRSTKLEDSAMYFCASRGSTSGSKNIQYFGAGTRLSVL.

This chain joins TRBV19 and TRBJ2-7; D could derive from TRBD1 or TRBD2 (5 bases each). The CDR3 totals 16 residues. CDR1 and CDR2 (germline): LNHDA, SQIVND (reference sequence). Trimming stripped 4 bases from V and 0 bases from J, with 16 bases between. DNA of the CDR3: TGTGCCAGTAGTACAACCGGGACGTGGGTCTCCTACGAGCAGTACTTC. This translates into CASSTTGTWVSYEQYF.

Turning to this clone: Mismatch with germline at one junction end may stem from a read error. The V gene is TRBV5-6, the J gene TRBJ2-1; a weak D match, TRBD2 (5 bases). CDR1 and CDR2 (germline): SGHDT, YYEEEE. The CDR3 spans 12 residues. The CDR3 sequence is CASSLTNGGRVF. CDR3 bases: TGTGCCAGCAGCTTGACGAACGGAGGACGGGTCTTC.

The chain joins TRBV28 to TRBJ2-1, with 10 bases lining up with TRBD2. Trimming cost V 6 bases and J 1 base; bases outside gene matches: 9. Looked up from germline, CDR1 is MDHEN and CDR2 is SYDVKM. The CDR3 is made up of 17 amino acids. The CDR3 loop reads CASRKRTSGLSYNEQFF. The CDR3 DNA reads as TGTGCCAGCAGGAAGCGGACTAGCGGATTGTCCTACAATGAGCAGTTCTTC.

The chain has TRBV11-2 and TRBJ2-6, with D possibly being TRBD2 (5 bases). The CDR3 is 18 residues long. Germline V lookup: CDR1 SGHAT, CDR2 FQNNGV. Trimming removed 5 bases from V and 0 bases from J, with 17 bases in between. The CDR3 loop is CASSLTRASSSGANVLTF. For the CDR3, the DNA is TGTGCCAGCAGCCTCACGAGGGCGTCGAGCTCTGGGGCCAACGTCCTGACTTTC.

The chain combines TRBV7-2 with TRBJ2-5; perhaps TRBD1 as D (5 bases). The CDR3 is made up of 13 amino acids. Germline CDR1 is SGHTA and CDR2 is FQGNSA. Between the trimmed V and J ends, which lost 3 bases and 1 base, there was a span of 6 bases. The CDR3 sequence: CASSFRAQETQYF. The CDR3 bases are TGTGCCAGCAGCTTCAGGGCCCAAGAGACCCAGTACTTC.